This TCR beta chain was captured in a study of T cells in Graves' hyperthyroidism and ophthalmopathy. The study, taken as a whole, reports: Ophthalmopathy was identified by the model a median about 6.4 months ahead of onset.

Amplification of TCR beta CDR3 regions was performed using RNA transcripts as template. TCR CDR3 underwent first-round RT-PCR with the HTBI primer set. Each CDR3 protein is one row after TCRdb ran MiXCR on the multiplex PCR reads. The sample contains about 300,000 distinct CDR3 sequences, roughly 20% of which appear only once. This clonotype has ten or more counts. Antigen: not known. V shed 0 bases and J 7 bases; nucleotides not matched to a gene: 6. Germline V gene sequence: CDR1 SGHRS, CDR2 YFSETQ. The CDR3 is made up of 15 amino acids. Ophthalmopathy in the patients scored at least 3 on Clinical Activity Score and at least 4 on NOSPECS grade, lasting under 3 months. The diagnoses drew upon clinical symptoms, serum thyroxine and TRAb, thyroid ultrasound and orbital computed tomography.

This receptor was identified in a man aged 50-59 years with Graves' ophthalmopathy. The V and J genes are TRBV5-1 and TRBJ2-4; 8 bases fit TRBD1. The sample consisted of blood. This CDR3 is CASSLGGQGSNIQYF. CDR3 sequence (DNA): TGCGCCAGCAGCTTGGGAGGACAGGGCTCGAACATTCAGTACTTC.